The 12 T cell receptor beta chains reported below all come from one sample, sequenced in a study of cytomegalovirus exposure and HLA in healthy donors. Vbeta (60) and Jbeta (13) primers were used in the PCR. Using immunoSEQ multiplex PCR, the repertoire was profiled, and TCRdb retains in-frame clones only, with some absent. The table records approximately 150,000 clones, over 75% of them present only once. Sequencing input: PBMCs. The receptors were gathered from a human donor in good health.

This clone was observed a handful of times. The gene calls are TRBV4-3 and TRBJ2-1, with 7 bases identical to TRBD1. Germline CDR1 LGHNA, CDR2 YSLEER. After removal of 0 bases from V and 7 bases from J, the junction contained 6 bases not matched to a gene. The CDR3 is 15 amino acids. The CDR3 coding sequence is TGCGCCAGCAGCCAAGATTCCGACAGGGAGAATGAGCAGTTCTTC. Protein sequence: CASSQDSDRENEQFF.

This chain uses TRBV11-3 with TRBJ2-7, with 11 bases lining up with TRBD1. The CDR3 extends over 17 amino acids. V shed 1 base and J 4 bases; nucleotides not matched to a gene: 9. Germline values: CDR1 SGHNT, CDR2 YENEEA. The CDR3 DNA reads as TGTGCCAGCAGCTTAGGGTACCGGACAGGGGGCAAGTACGAGCAGTACTTC. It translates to CASSLGYRTGGKYEQYF.

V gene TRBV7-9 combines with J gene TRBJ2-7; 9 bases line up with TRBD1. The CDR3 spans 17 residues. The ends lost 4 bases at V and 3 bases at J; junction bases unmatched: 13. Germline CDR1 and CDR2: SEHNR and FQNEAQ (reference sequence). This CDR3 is CASSSRSSGTGIYEQYF. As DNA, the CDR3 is TGTGCCAGCAGCTCCAGATCTTCCGGGACAGGGATCTACGAGCAGTACTTC.

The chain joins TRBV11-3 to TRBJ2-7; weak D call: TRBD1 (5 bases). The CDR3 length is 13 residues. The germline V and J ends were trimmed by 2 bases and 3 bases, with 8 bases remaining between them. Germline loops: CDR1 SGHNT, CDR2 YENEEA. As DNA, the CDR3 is TGTGCCAGCAGCTTATCAGGGAACTACGAGCAGTACTTC. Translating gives CASSLSGNYEQYF.

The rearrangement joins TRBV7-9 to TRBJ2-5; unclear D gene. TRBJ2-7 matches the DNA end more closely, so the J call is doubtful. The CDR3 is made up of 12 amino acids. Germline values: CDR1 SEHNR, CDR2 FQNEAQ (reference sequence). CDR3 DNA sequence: TGTGCCAGCTTGGGCACCGACTACGAGCAGTACTTC. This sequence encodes CASLGTDYEQYF.

CDR3 sequence: CASSTLAGGNNEQFF. The CDR3 region has the DNA TGTGCCAGCAGTACTCTAGCGGGAGGAAACAATGAGCAGTTCTTC. This chain uses TRBV25-1 with TRBJ2-1; 11 bases fit TRBD2. The CDR3 is 15 residues long. Trimming removed 5 bases from V and 5 bases from J; junction bases left unmatched: 5. Germline loops: CDR1 MGHDK, CDR2 SYGVNS.

The CDR3 DNA is TGTGCCAGCAGCGCAAACCGGGATCCAAATCAGCCCCAGCATTTT. This gives the protein CASSANRDPNQPQHF. The chain joins TRBV6-1 to TRBJ1-5; D call uncertain. Germline assignment: CDR1 MNHNS and CDR2 SASEGT. V dropped 6 bases and J dropped 4 bases, with 16 bases sitting between them. The CDR3 consists of 15 residues.

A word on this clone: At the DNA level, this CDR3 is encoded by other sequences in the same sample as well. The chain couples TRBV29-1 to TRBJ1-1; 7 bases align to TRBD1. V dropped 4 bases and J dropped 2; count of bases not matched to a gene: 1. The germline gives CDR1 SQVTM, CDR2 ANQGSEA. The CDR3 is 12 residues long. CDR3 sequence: CSVGQGNTEAFF. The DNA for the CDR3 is TGCAGCGTTGGACAGGGAAACACTGAAGCTTTCTTT. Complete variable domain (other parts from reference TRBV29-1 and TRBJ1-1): SAVISQKPSRDICQRGTSLTIQCQVDSQVTMMFWYRQQPGQSLTLIATANQGSEATYESGFVIDKFPISRPNLTFSTLTVSNMSPEDSSIYLCSVGQGNTEAFFGQGTRLTVV.

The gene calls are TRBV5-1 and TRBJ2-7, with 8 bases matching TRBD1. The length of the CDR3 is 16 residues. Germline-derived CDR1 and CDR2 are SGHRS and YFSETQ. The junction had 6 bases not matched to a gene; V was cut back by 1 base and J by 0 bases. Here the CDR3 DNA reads TGCGCCAGCAGCTTGATCGGGACAGGCCTCTCCTACGAGCAGTACTTC. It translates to CASSLIGTGLSYEQYF.

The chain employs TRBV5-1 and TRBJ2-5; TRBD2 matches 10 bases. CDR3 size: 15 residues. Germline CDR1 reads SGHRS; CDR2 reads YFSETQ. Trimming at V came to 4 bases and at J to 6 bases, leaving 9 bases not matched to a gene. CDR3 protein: CASSRSGGASKTQYF. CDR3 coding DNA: TGCGCCAGCAGCCGAAGCGGGGGGGCGTCGAAGACCCAGTACTTC. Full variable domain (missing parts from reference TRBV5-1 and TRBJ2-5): KAGVTQTPRYLIKTRGQQVTLSCSPISGHRSVSWYQQTPGQGLQFLFEYFSETQRNKGNFPGRFSGRQFSNSRSEMNVSTLELGDSALYLCASSRSGGASKTQYFGPGTRLLVL.

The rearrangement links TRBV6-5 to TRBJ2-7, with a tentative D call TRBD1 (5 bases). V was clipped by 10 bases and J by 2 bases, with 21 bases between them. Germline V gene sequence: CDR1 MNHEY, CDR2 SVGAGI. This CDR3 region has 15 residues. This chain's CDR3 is CATNKGVDRAYEQYF. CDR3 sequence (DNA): TGTGCCACCAATAAAGGGGTGGACCGAGCCTACGAGCAGTACTTC.

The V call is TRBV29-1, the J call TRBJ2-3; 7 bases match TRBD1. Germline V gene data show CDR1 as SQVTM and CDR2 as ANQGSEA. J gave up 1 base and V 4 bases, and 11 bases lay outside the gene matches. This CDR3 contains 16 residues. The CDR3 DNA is TGCAGCGTTGTGATTCTTTTAGACAGGGGCACAGATACGCAGTATTTT. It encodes CSVVILLDRGTDTQYF.